This TCR beta chain was retrieved from a study of shared clonotypes between healthy human individuals. Background on the study: There were three CD4 naive, three CD4 memory, two CD8 naive and one CD8 memory plates per donor.

Germline assignment: CDR1 ENHRY and CDR2 SYGVKD. This CDR3 contains 12 residues. V was trimmed by 0 bases and J by 13 bases, leaving 9 bases between them. This clone was recorded a few times. At a deep level, the assay was run. Sorted-subset replicate PCR reactions were performed with approximately 180 ng DNA, corresponding to roughly 30,000 T cell genomes. The authors' processing: Sequence data from immunoSEQ were junction-only and lacked quality scores; consequently, filtering differed. TCRdb keeps only in-frame clones here, not all; method: immunoSEQ multiplex PCR. Clonal size and the V and J genes are those of that table, whereas D and trimming came from the DNA. The sample has fewer than 1.4 million clones; around 82% are singletons.

The chain links TRBV10-3 to TRBJ2-2; D is unresolved. The sample taken for sequencing was memory CD4+ T cells from PBMCs. The sample's subset: CD45RA-negative fraction. This TCR was recovered from a man younger than 30 in good health. Some clones in this sample may be carry-over from other donors' samples. The CDR3 DNA reads TGTGCCATCAGTGAGTCAACGGTGGCGCTGTTTTTT. This encodes CAISESTVALFF.